What follows describes a single TCR beta chain. The data belong to a study of CXCR3-negative and CXCR3-positive naive CD8 T cells. Looked up from germline, CDR1 is DFQATT and CDR2 is SNEGSKA (reference sequence). CDR3 size: 14 residues. It was by 5' RACE with UMI labels that the TRB cDNA libraries were prepared. One entry per CDR3 protein, without DNA, is what TCRdb gives after re-calling the 5' RACE reads. The sample spans under 85,000 distinct CDR3 sequences; the ten largest clones claim approximately 1.5%. Material for sequencing was naive CXCR3- CD8+ T cells from blood. Subset noted: CD45RO-CCR7+CD27+CD95- naive CD8+ T cells lacking CXCR3 (TNR3-). V is TRBV20-1 and J is TRBJ2-7; TCRdb's assignment of TRBD1 cannot be checked, as there is no DNA. The sequence was collected from a human donor in good health. Some clones in this sample may be carry-over from other donors' samples. The CDR3 reads CSANRDLTSYEQYF.